This T cell receptor beta chain was sequenced for a study of CD8+CD57+ T cells in acquired aplastic anemia. Notes on the study in general: Patients and controls shared roughly 31 CD8+ CDR3 sequences, highly expressed in patients. Patients and healthy controls showed no significant CD8+ Simpson's diversity difference.

Genomic DNA acted as the template from which TCR beta VDJ combination and CDR3 sequence profiling were carried out. TCRdb reanalysed the reads using MiXCR and keeps one entry per CDR3 protein. The sample has a few hundred thousand distinct CDR3 sequences; around 30% are singletons. CDR3 length: 15 amino acids. With 8 bases removed from V and 2 bases from J, the gap between germline ends came to 16 bases. Looked up from germline, CDR1 is SSHAT and CDR2 is FNYEAQ (reference sequence). This clonotype came up a few times. The target antigen is unknown. The sequenced patients had an expansion of CD8+CD57+ cells seen by flow cytometry.

Sample: sorted CD4+, CD8+, or CD8+CD57+ T cells (not recorded which) from PBMCs. The chain joins TRBV7-7 to TRBJ2-1; D possibly corresponds to TRBD1 (5 bases). The TCR was taken from a human donor with aplastic anemia. The CDR3 sequence is CASSPPRGPYNEQFF. CDR3 bases: TGTGCCAGCTCACCACCTAGGGGTCCCTACAATGAGCAGTTCTTC.